The 6 T cell receptor beta chains given below trace back to one sample, sequenced in a study of control samples from healthy donors and cancer patients. Profiling relied on immunoSEQ multiplex PCR, and the TCRdb table lists in-frame clones only, not all of them. The data show roughly 100,000 clones, with 80% to 90% seen just once and less than 15% held by the top ten. The sample consisted of blood. The receptors stem from a young man in good health.

The V gene is TRBV11-3, the J gene TRBJ2-1; 10 bases are shared with TRBD2. This CDR3 has 17 residues. Germline V gene lookup returns CDR1 SGHNT and CDR2 YENEEA. After removal of 4 bases from V and 5 bases from J, the junction contained 11 bases not matched to a gene. CDR3 nucleotide sequence: TGTGCCAGCAGCTACCAATTACTAGCGGGAAGGCACAATGAGCAGTTCTTC. This encodes CASSYQLLAGRHNEQFF.

This chain links TRBV10-3 with TRBJ2-1, with 11 nucleotides matching TRBD2. V was clipped by 3 bases and J by 3 bases; unmatched bases: 16. CDR1 ENHRY and CDR2 SYGVKD come from the germline V gene. The CDR3 sequence is 20 residues long. The CDR3 protein is CAISDKPPGLAARNYNEQFF. The CDR3 bases are TGTGCCATCAGTGATAAACCACCGGGACTAGCGGCCCGGAACTACAATGAGCAGTTCTTC.

This sequence joins TRBV7-3 and TRBJ2-2; TRBD1 might be the D (5 bases). Deletions cut 3 bases from V and 1 base from J, with 12 bases between. The CDR3 totals 16 residues. The germline V gene encodes CDR1 SGHTA and CDR2 FQGTGA. The CDR3 DNA follows: TGTGCCAGCAGCTTGGGCGGACATGGGAACACCGGGGAGCTGTTTTTT. This sequence encodes CASSLGGHGNTGELFF.

The sample holds many counts of this clone. Other DNA sequences in the same sample also yield this CDR3. The rearrangement joins TRBV6-2 or TRBV6-3 to TRBJ2-7; 12 bases align to TRBD2. The length of the CDR3 is 15 residues. Germline V lookup: CDR1 MNHEY, CDR2 SVGEGT. J gave up 4 bases and V 5 bases, and 6 bases lay outside the gene matches. CDR3: CASSVLAGGPYEQYF. In DNA form, the CDR3 reads TGTGCCAGCAGTGTACTAGCGGGAGGTCCATACGAGCAGTACTTC.

The sample holds one count of this clone. This chain connects TRBV6-1 to TRBJ2-1; 9 bases line up with TRBD2. The ends lost 0 bases at V and 7 bases at J; junction bases unmatched: 7. Looked up from germline, CDR1 is MNHNS and CDR2 is SASEGT. This CDR3 is built from 16 residues. This chain's CDR3 is CASSEALAGYQNEQFF. DNA for the CDR3: TGTGCCAGCAGTGAAGCCCTAGCGGGATATCAGAATGAGCAGTTCTTC.

As regards this clone: Compared with germline, one end of the junction differs, possibly owing to a read error. The chain links TRBV2 to TRBJ1-2, with D tentatively TRBD1 (5 bases). The length of the CDR3 is 15 residues. Germline-derived CDR1 and CDR2 are SNHLY and FYNNEI. CDR3 nucleotide sequence: TGTGCCAGCAGCGAAGGTCGGGGGAGGCTCTATGGCTACACCTTC. Encoded protein: CASSEGRGRLYGYTF.